One sample yielded the 30 T cell receptor beta chains listed below, sequenced in a study of T cell responses to AZD1222 COVID-19 vaccine. TCRdb's table, derived via immunoSEQ multiplex PCR, lists solely in-frame clones and lacks some. The sample contains 200,000 or so clones, approximately 90% of which appear only once. The specimen comprised peripheral blood, sampled on day 0 of AZD1222 vaccination. Source of these receptors: an adult in good health.

This chain uses TRBV4-2 with TRBJ2-7; the match to TRBD2 covers 8 bases. The length of the CDR3 is 14 residues. The junction had 5 bases not matched to a gene; V was cut back by 0 bases and J by 7 bases. Germline V gene data show CDR1 as LGHNA and CDR2 as YNFKEQ. The CDR3 is CASSQEGGGTEQYF. In DNA, the CDR3 is TGTGCCAGCAGCCAAGAGGGCGGGGGGACGGAGCAGTACTTC.

This sequence joins TRBV19 and TRBJ1-2; no definite D call. This CDR3 is 15 amino acids long. Germline CDR1 is LNHDA and CDR2 is SQIVND (reference sequence). Trimming cost V 6 bases and J 0 bases, with 14 bases left between them. The CDR3: CASRTTWQSNYGYTF. CDR3 bases: TGTGCCAGTAGGACGACTTGGCAGTCTAACTATGGCTACACCTTC.

About this clone: Distinct nucleotide sequences in the sample also encode this CDR3. The chain links TRBV15 to TRBJ1-5; D gene uncertain. Trimming removed 0 bases from V and 7 bases from J, with 16 bases in between. This CDR3 region has 16 residues. CDR1 and CDR2 (germline): LNHNV, YYDKDF (reference sequence). CDR3: CATSRDFGGSRQPQHF. In DNA, the CDR3 is TGTGCCACCAGCAGAGATTTCGGCGGGTCCCGGCAGCCCCAGCATTTT.

In DNA, the CDR3 is TGTGCCAGCAGCCAAGGCCTGGCGACTTTCTTT. Its translation is CASSQGLATFF. The chain links TRBV16 to TRBJ1-1; no clear D gene. Germline CDR1 and CDR2: KGHSY and FQNENV. The CDR3 is made up of 11 amino acids. Trimming pared 2 bases from V and 12 bases from J, leaving 10 bases between.

This chain links TRBV5-6 with TRBJ2-3; D is undetermined. V was cut by 4 bases and J by 0 bases, with 6 bases left in between. Germline lookup yields CDR1 SGHDT and CDR2 YYEEEE. The CDR3 covers 13 residues. The CDR3 DNA reads as TGTGCCAGCAGCCCCGGAAGCACAGATACGCAGTATTTT. Amino acids: CASSPGSTDTQYF.

This chain links TRBV18 with TRBJ2-5; D not resolved. Germline V gene data show CDR1 as KGHSH and CDR2 as LQKENI. The V gene lost 4 bases and the J gene lost 9 bases, with 18 bases spanning the gap. There are 14 residues in the CDR3. The CDR3: CASSLPPFFIAQYF. CDR3 nucleotides: TGTGCCAGCTCACTCCCACCGTTTTTCATCGCCCAGTACTTC.

This sequence joins TRBV7-2 and TRBJ1-1; D gene unclear. V shed 5 bases and J shed 3 bases, with 10 bases lying between them. CDR1 is SGHTA and CDR2 is FQGNSA in the germline V gene. The CDR3 consists of 13 residues. CDR3 nucleotide sequence: TGTGCCAGCAGCCCGAACACCGACACTGAAGCTTTCTTT. Translating it yields CASSPNTDTEAFF.

This chain connects TRBV18 to TRBJ2-5; 14 bases are shared with TRBD2. CDR3 length equals 18 residues. V lost 1 base and J lost 5; bases outside the gene matches: 9. Germline V CDR1 and CDR2: KGHSH, LQKENI. CDR3 sequence (DNA): TGTGCCAGCTCACCACTTCGACTAGCGGGAGGGCCTTGGGAGACCCAGTACTTC. Translated, it gives CASSPLRLAGGPWETQYF.

This clone was observed a single time. The DNA for the CDR3 is TGTGCCAGCAGCCGACAGATAGTCTACGAGCAGTACTTC. This encodes CASSRQIVYEQYF. The V call is TRBV5-6, the J call TRBJ2-7, with D maybe TRBD1 (5 bases). Germline V gene data show CDR1 as SGHDT and CDR2 as YYEEEE. This CDR3 contains 13 residues. Trimming removed 4 bases at V and 3 bases at J, with 11 bases between.

The rearrangement joins TRBV7-9 to TRBJ1-2; the D is unclear. Germline loops: CDR1 SEHNR, CDR2 FQNEAQ (reference sequence). V was shortened by 5 bases and J by 7 bases, with 11 bases between the two germline ends. This CDR3 region has 12 residues. CDR3 sequence: CASSRVFGGYTF. The DNA of the CDR3 is TGTGCCAGCAGCCGCGTTTTCGGTGGCTACACCTTC.

The V call is TRBV6-5, the J call TRBJ2-1; D gene unclear. The CDR3 covers 12 residues. Germline V lookup: CDR1 MNHEY, CDR2 SVGAGI. Deletions cut 5 bases from V and 6 bases from J, with 8 bases between. The CDR3 DNA is TGTGCCAGCAGTCTTAACAGCAATGAGCAGTTCTTC. Its translation is CASSLNSNEQFF.

The J gene is TRBJ1-1, the V gene TRBV27; 7 nucleotides match TRBD1. The germline V gene has CDR1 MNHEY and CDR2 SMNVEV (reference sequence). The V segment lost 4 bases and the J segment 4 bases; nucleotides outside the gene matches: 0. There are 12 residues in the CDR3. The CDR3 coding sequence is TGTGCCAGCAGTTCAGGGGGCACTGAAGCTTTCTTT. It encodes CASSSGGTEAFF.

The chain has TRBV12-3 or TRBV12-4 and TRBJ1-2; D is unresolved. This CDR3 is 11 amino acids long. Between the trimmed V and J ends, which lost 6 bases and 8 bases, there was a span of 10 bases. Here the CDR3 DNA reads TGTGCCAGCAGGGGAGGTCAGGGCTACACCTTC. Protein sequence: CASRGGQGYTF.

The chain recombines TRBV5-1 with TRBJ2-3; D call uncertain. Germline CDR1 and CDR2: SGHRS and YFSETQ. The CDR3 has 15 residues. V dropped 0 bases and J dropped 3 bases, with 11 bases sitting between them. For the CDR3, the DNA is TGCGCCAGCAGCTTGGATTCTGGTACGACAGATACGCAGTATTTT. It codes for CASSLDSGTTDTQYF.

J is TRBJ1-5 and V is TRBV6-5; a possible D gene is TRBD1 (5 bases). Germline V CDR1 and CDR2: MNHEY, SVGAGI. The CDR3 extends over 15 amino acids. Trimming cost V 4 bases and J 1 base, with 11 bases left between them. CDR3 amino acids: CASSSQGLSNQPQHF. The CDR3 DNA reads as TGTGCCAGCAGTTCTCAGGGACTCAGCAATCAGCCCCAGCATTTT.

The rearrangement joins TRBV4-3 to TRBJ2-3; D call uncertain. The germline V and J ends were trimmed by 3 bases and 4 bases, with 5 bases remaining between them. Per the germline V gene, CDR1 is LGHNA and CDR2 is YSLEER. There are 12 residues in the CDR3. Written as DNA, the CDR3 is TGCGCCAGCAGCCACCGATCAGATACGCAGTATTTT. Protein product: CASSHRSDTQYF.

J is TRBJ1-3 and V is TRBV6-5; 7 positions match TRBD1. The J segment lost 2 bases and the V segment lost 2 bases, leaving 6 bases of the junction unmatched. CDR3 length: 16 amino acids. CDR1 is MNHEY and CDR2 is SVGAGI in the germline V gene. In DNA form, the CDR3 reads TGTGCCAGCAGTTACGGGGAGGGGGCGACTGGAAACACCATATATTTT. Its protein is CASSYGEGATGNTIYF.

The chain is built from TRBV4-2 and TRBJ2-3; maybe TRBD2 (7 bases). The CDR3 runs to 17 residues. Per germline, CDR1 LGHNA and CDR2 YNFKEQ. V lost 0 bases, J lost 2 bases, and 15 bases lay in between. CDR3 loop: CASSQDIRGAPTDTQYF. The DNA of the CDR3 is TGTGCCAGCAGCCAAGATATACGGGGGGCCCCCACAGATACGCAGTATTTT.

The V call is TRBV19, the J call TRBJ1-3; D remains ambiguous. This CDR3 has 15 residues. Germline assignment: CDR1 LNHDA and CDR2 SQIVND (reference sequence). Deletions cut 3 bases from V and 0 bases from J, with 9 bases between. The CDR3 protein is CASSILWSSGNTIYF. The CDR3 DNA reads TGTGCCAGTAGTATTTTGTGGAGCTCTGGAAACACCATATATTTT.

The V gene is TRBV5-1, the J gene TRBJ2-2; D perhaps matches TRBD1 (6 bases). Germline V gene data show CDR1 as SGHRS and CDR2 as YFSETQ. CDR3 length equals 17 residues. Trimming cost V 0 bases and J 1 base, with 13 bases left between them. CDR3 region: CASSLDNPGQNTGELFF. CDR3 coding DNA: TGCGCCAGCAGCTTGGATAATCCGGGACAGAACACCGGGGAGCTGTTTTTT.

The chain is built from TRBV9 and TRBJ1-2, with no clear D. The V end was cut by 3 bases, the J end by 8 bases, with 11 bases between. This CDR3 comprises 12 residues. The germline V gene has CDR1 SGDLS and CDR2 YYNGEE. CDR3 nucleotide sequence: TGTGCCAGCAGCGCAAATAACGTCGGCTACACCTTC. It translates to CASSANNVGYTF.

The chain carries TRBV3-1 (or the pseudogene TRBV3-2) and TRBJ2-7; D not certain. This CDR3 is 12 amino acids long. The germline V and J ends were trimmed by 3 bases and 6 bases, with 9 bases remaining between them. Germline loops: CDR1 LGHDT, CDR2 YNNKEL (reference sequence). The CDR3, as DNA: TGTGCCAGCAGCCACGGCCAACGCGAGCAGTACTTC. It codes for CASSHGQREQYF.

The chain links TRBV27 to TRBJ1-1, with D unclear. The length of the CDR3 is 15 residues. CDR1 MNHEY and CDR2 SMNVEV come from the germline V gene (reference sequence). V was cut by 5 bases and J by 3 bases, with 16 bases left in between. CDR3 residues: CASSPLPTRDTEAFF. The CDR3 DNA follows: TGTGCCAGCAGTCCGTTACCGACGAGGGACACTGAAGCTTTCTTT.

The chain employs TRBV28 and TRBJ2-4, with unresolved D. The CDR3 totals 13 residues. Germline V gene data show CDR1 as MDHEN and CDR2 as SYDVKM. Trimming removed 4 bases from V and 1 base from J, with 5 bases in between. The CDR3 DNA reads as TGTGCCAGCAGTTCGACGGCCAAAAACATTCAGTACTTC. Protein sequence: CASSSTAKNIQYF.

The J gene is TRBJ2-5, the V gene TRBV5-1, with TRBD1 as a possible D gene (6 bases). Germline loops: CDR1 SGHRS, CDR2 YFSETQ. CDR3 length: 15 amino acids. Trimming removed 0 bases at V and 5 bases at J, with 14 bases between. CDR3 sequence reads: CASSLGAQGKETQYF. For the CDR3, the DNA is TGCGCCAGCAGCTTGGGGGCCCAGGGGAAGGAGACCCAGTACTTC.

This rearrangement joins TRBV7-9 to TRBJ1-1; 7 bases match TRBD1. V lost 5 bases, J lost 4 bases, and 7 bases stayed unmatched. This CDR3 has 14 amino acids. Germline V gene lookup returns CDR1 SEHNR and CDR2 FQNEAQ (reference sequence). The CDR3 DNA is TGTGCCAGCAGCCGAGGGGGCTGGGGCACTGAAGCTTTCTTT. Translating it yields CASSRGGWGTEAFF.

J is TRBJ1-3 and V is TRBV6-5; D unresolved. The V gene lost 0 bases and the J gene lost 2 bases, with 5 bases spanning the gap. The length of the CDR3 is 14 residues. Germline CDR1 MNHEY, CDR2 SVGAGI. The CDR3 sequence: CASSYSPPGNTIYF. The CDR3 coding sequence is TGTGCCAGCAGTTACTCCCCCCCTGGAAACACCATATATTTT.

The rearrangement links TRBV29-1 to TRBJ1-1, with 7 bases fitting TRBD1. CDR1 SQVTM and CDR2 ANQGSEA come from the germline V gene. V lost 2 bases to trimming and J lost 0 bases; unmatched junction nucleotides: 6. CDR3 length: 15 residues. The CDR3 sequence: CSVEFGDRVNTEAFF. CDR3 in DNA: TGCAGCGTTGAATTTGGCGACAGGGTGAACACTGAAGCTTTCTTT.

This clone was detected once. The chain joins TRBV7-9 to TRBJ1-1; TRBD1 aligns across 9 bases. Germline V gives CDR1 SEHNR, CDR2 FQNEAQ (reference sequence). J was trimmed by 3 bases and V by 5 bases; bases with no gene match: 1. CDR3 length: 13 amino acids. The CDR3 region has the DNA TGTGCCAGCAGCCGACAGGGGGACACTGAAGCTTTCTTT. It is translated as CASSRQGDTEAFF. The whole variable domain, filled in from reference TRBV7-9 and TRBJ1-1, reads DTGVSQNPRHKITKRGQNVTFRCDPISEHNRLYWYRQTLGQGPEFLTYFQNEAQLEKSRLLSDRFSAERPKGSFSTLEIQRTEQGDSAMYLCASSRQGDTEAFFGQGTRLTVV.

The chain recombines TRBV12-3 or TRBV12-4 with TRBJ1-6; D remains unclear. CDR3 length: 13 residues. Deletions cut 7 bases from V and 10 bases from J, with 14 bases between. CDR3 loop: CASTPAVGSPLHF. CDR3 coding DNA: TGTGCCAGCACCCCGGCAGTAGGATCACCCCTCCACTTT.